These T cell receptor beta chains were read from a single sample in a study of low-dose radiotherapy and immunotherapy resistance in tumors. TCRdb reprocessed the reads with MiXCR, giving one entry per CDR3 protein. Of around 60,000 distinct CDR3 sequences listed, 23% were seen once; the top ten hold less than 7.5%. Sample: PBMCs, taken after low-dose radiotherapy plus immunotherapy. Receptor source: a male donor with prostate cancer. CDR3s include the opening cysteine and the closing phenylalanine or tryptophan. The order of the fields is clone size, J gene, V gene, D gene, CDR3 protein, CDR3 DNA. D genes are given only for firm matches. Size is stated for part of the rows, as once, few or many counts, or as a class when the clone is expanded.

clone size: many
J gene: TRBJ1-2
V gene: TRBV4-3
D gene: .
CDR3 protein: CASSQERAVTQGYTF
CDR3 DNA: TGCGCCAGCAGCCAAGAGCGGGCAGTAACTCAGGGCTACACCTTC

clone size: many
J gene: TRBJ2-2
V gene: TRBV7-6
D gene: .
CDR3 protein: CASSQGRRNTGELFF
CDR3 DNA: TGTGCCAGCAGCCAGGGACGGAGGAACACCGGGGAGCTGTTTTTT

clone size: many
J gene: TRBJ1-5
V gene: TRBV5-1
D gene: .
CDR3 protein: CASSLDLNQPQHF
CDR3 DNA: TGCGCCAGCAGCTTGGACTTAAATCAGCCCCAGCATTTT

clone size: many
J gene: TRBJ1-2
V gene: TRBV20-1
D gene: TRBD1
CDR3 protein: CSADLRTGGNYGYTF
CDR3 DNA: TGCAGTGCTGACCTTAGGACAGGGGGAAACTATGGCTACACCTTC

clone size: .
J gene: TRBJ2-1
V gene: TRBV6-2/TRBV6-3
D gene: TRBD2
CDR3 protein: CASTEPGLAGVQFF
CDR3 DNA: TGTGCCAGCACCGAACCGGGACTAGCGGGAGTCCAGTTCTTC

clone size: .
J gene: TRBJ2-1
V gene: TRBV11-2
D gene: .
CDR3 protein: CASSTIRSPSHEQFF
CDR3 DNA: TGTGCCAGCAGCACCATTAGGTCGCCCAGCCATGAGCAGTTCTTC

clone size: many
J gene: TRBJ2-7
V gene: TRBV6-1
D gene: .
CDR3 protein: CASSEARLAVYEQYF
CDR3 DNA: TGTGCCAGCAGTGAAGCCCGCCTCGCGGTCTACGAGCAGTACTTC

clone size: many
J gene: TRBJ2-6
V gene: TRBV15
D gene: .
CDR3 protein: CATSLGGSGANVLTF
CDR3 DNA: TGTGCCACCAGCCTAGGGGGCTCTGGGGCCAACGTCCTGACTTTC

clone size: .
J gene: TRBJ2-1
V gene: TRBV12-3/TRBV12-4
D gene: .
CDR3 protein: CASSLAAGVLPQFF
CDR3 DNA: TGTGCCAGCAGTTTAGCGGCAGGGGTCCTTCCCCAGTTCTTC

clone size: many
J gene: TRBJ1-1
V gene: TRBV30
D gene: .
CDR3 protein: CAWSVGGMSEAFF
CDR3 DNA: TGTGCCTGGAGTGTTGGGGGAATGTCTGAAGCTTTCTTT

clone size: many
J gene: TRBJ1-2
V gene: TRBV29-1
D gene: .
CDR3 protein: CSVEKVSRNGYTF
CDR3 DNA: TGCAGCGTTGAAAAGGTGTCGAGGAATGGCTACACCTTC

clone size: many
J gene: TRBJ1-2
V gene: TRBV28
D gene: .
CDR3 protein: CASGGQVGGYTF
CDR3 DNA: TGTGCCAGCGGGGGGCAGGTCGGTGGCTACACCTTC

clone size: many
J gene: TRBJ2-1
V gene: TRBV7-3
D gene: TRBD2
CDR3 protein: CASSVLGLAGTNEQFF
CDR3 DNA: TGTGCCAGCAGCGTCCTGGGACTAGCGGGAACCAATGAGCAGTTCTTC

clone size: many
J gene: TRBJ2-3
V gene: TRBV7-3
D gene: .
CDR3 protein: CASRRDGNTDTQYF
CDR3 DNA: TGTGCCAGCAGGCGGGACGGGAACACAGATACGCAGTATTTT

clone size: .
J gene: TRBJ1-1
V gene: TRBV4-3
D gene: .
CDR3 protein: CASSQVRAQRNEAFF
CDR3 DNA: TGCGCCAGCAGCCAAGTGAGGGCCCAGCGCAATGAAGCTTTCTTT

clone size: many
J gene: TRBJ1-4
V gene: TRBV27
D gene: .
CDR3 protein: CASSLRPEGEKLFF
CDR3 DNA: TGTGCCAGCAGTTTACGACCGGAGGGTGAAAAACTGTTTTTT

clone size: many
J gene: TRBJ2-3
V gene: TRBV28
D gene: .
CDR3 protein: CASSTSGTKPHTQYF
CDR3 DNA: TGTGCCAGCAGTACGTCCGGGACCAAGCCCCATACGCAGTATTTT

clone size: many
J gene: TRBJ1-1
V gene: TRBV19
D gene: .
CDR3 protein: CASSIALDTEAFF
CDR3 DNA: TGTGCCAGTAGTATTGCTTTGGACACTGAAGCTTTCTTT

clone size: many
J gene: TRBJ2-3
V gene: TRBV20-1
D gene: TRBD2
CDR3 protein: CSARGGLAGGPPDTQYF
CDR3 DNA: TGCAGTGCTAGAGGGGGACTAGCGGGAGGGCCCCCAGATACGCAGTATTTT

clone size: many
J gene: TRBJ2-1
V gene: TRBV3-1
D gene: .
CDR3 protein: CASGGSSSYNEQFF
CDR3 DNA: TGTGCCAGCGGGGGCTCCAGCTCCTACAATGAGCAGTTCTTC

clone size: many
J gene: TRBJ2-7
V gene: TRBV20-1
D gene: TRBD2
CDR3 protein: CSASPTSGPYEQYF
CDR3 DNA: TGCAGTGCTAGCCCGACTAGCGGGCCATACGAGCAGTACTTC

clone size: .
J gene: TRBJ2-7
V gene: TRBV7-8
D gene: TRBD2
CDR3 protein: CASSSIAGGPYEQYF
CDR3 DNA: TGTGCCAGCAGCTCAATAGCGGGGGGGCCCTACGAGCAGTACTTC

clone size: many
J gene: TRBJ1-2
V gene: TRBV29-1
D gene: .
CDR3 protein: CSVDRALGYTF
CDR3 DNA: TGCAGCGTTGACAGGGCCCTTGGCTACACCTTC

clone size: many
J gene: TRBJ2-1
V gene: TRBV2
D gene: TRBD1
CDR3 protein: CASSAFRDSSYNEQFF
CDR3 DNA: TGTGCCAGCAGTGCCTTCCGGGACAGTTCCTACAATGAGCAGTTCTTC

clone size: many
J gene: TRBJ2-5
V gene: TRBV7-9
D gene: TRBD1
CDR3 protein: CASSQDRWETQYF
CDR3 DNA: TGTGCCAGCAGCCAGGACAGGTGGGAGACCCAGTACTTC

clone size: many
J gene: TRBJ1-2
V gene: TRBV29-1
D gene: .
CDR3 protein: CSVEVRLEGYTF
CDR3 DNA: TGCAGCGTTGAAGTTAGGCTGGAAGGCTACACCTTC

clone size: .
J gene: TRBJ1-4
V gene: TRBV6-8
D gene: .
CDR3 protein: CASSVQRPNEKLFF
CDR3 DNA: TGTGCCAGCAGTGTACAGCGACCTAATGAAAAACTGTTTTTT

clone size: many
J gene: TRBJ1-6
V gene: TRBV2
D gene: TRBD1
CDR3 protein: CASGITGGARASPLHF
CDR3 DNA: TGTGCCAGCGGAATTACAGGGGGCGCGAGGGCCTCACCCCTCCACTTT

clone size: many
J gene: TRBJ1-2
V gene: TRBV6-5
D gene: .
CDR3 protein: CASSYSRGAQRGYTF
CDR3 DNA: TGTGCCAGCAGTTACTCGCGAGGGGCCCAACGTGGCTACACCTTC

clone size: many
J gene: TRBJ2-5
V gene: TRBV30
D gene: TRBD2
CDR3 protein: CAWGGGDGTQYF
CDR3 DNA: TGTGCCTGGGGGGGGGGGGACGGGACCCAGTACTTC

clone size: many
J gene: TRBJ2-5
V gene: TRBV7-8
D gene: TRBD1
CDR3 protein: CASSLTDRGRFQETQYF
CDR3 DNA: TGTGCCAGCAGCTTAACGGACAGGGGGCGCTTCCAAGAGACCCAGTACTTC

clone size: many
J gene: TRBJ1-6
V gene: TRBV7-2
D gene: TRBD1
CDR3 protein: CASSLRQGDNSPLHF
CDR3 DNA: TGTGCCAGCAGCTTGAGACAGGGAGATAATTCACCCCTCCACTTT

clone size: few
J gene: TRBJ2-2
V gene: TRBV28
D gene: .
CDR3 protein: CASRRTNTGELFF
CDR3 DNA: TGTGCCAGCAGGAGGACTAACACCGGGGAGCTGTTTTTT

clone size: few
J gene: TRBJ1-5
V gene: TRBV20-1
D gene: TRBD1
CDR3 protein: CSAKLGGQPQHF
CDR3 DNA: TGCAGTGCTAAGCTAGGGGGCCAGCCCCAGCATTTT

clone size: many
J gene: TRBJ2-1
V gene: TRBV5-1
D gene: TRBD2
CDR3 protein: CASSNGTSGSPEQFF
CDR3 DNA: TGCGCCAGCAGCAACGGGACTAGCGGGAGTCCTGAGCAGTTCTTC

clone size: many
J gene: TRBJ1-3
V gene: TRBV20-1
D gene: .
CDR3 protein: CSAGGSVNSGNTIYF
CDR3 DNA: TGCAGTGCCGGGGGATCGGTCAACTCTGGAAACACCATATATTTT

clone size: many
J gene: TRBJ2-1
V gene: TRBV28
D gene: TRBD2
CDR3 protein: CASRAARLAGRLYEQFF
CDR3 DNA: TGTGCCAGCAGAGCCGCTCGACTAGCGGGACGCCTTTATGAGCAGTTCTTC

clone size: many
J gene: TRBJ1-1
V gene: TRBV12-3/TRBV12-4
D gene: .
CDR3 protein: CASRPEGPEAFF
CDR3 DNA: TGTGCCAGCAGACCAGAGGGCCCTGAAGCTTTCTTT

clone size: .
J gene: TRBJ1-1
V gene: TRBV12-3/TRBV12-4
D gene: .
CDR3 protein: CASSMTTSNSEAFF
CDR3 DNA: TGTGCCAGCAGTATGACAACAAGCAACTCTGAAGCTTTCTTT

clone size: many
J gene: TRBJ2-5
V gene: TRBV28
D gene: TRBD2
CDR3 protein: CASSLSGSGGETQYF
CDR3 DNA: TGTGCCAGCAGTTTAAGCGGGAGTGGCGGTGAGACCCAGTACTTC

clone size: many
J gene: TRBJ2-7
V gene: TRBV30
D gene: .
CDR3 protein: CAWSQKGVWEQYF
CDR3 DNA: TGTGCCTGGAGTCAAAAAGGGGTCTGGGAGCAGTACTTC

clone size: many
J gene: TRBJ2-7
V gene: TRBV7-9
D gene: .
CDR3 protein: CASSGGADLPYEQYF
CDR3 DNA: TGTGCCAGCAGCGGGGGGGCTGACCTCCCCTACGAGCAGTACTTC

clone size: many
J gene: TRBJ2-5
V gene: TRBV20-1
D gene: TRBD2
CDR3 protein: CSARDPSGVHRGTQYF
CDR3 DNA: TGCAGTGCTAGAGATCCTAGCGGGGTCCACCGGGGGACCCAGTACTTC

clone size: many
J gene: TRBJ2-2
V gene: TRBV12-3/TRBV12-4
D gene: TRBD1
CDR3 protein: CASSLGTVTGELFF
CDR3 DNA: TGTGCCAGCAGTTTGGGGACAGTTACCGGGGAGCTGTTTTTT

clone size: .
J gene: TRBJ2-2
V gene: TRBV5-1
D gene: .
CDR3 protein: CASSPDPGIGELFFF
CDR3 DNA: .

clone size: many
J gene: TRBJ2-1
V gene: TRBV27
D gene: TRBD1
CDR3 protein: CASSFFEAGTGGLHEQFF
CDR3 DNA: TGTGCCAGCAGTTTTTTCGAGGCCGGGACAGGGGGTTTACATGAGCAGTTCTTC

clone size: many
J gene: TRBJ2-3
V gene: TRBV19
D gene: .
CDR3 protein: CASKVGGISDTQYF
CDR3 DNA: TGTGCCAGTAAAGTTGGCGGGATATCCGATACGCAGTATTTT

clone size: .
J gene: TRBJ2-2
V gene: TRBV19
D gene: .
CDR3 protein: CASSWYPGELFF
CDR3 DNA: TGTGCCAGTAGTTGGTATCCCGGGGAGCTGTTTTTT

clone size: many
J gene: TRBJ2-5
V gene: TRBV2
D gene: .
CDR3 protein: CASSDPGKETQYF
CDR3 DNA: TGTGCCAGCAGTGATCCGGGGAAAGAGACCCAGTACTTC

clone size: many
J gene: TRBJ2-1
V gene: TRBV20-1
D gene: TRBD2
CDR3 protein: CSARGELAERVAYNEQFF
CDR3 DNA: TGCAGTGCTAGAGGGGAACTAGCGGAACGAGTTGCCTACAATGAGCAGTTCTTC

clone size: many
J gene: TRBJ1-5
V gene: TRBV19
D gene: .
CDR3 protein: CASSIRSRENQPQHF
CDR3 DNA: TGTGCCAGTAGTATAAGGAGCAGGGAAAATCAGCCCCAGCATTTT

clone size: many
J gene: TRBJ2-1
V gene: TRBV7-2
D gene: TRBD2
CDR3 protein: CASSKDSGSGNEQFF
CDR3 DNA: TGTGCCAGCAGCAAAGATAGCGGGAGTGGGAATGAGCAGTTCTTC